The present TCR beta chain was sequenced within a study of T cell changes during pregnancy in multiple sclerosis. Sequencing was performed with immunoSEQ multiplex PCR; in TCRdb, only in-frame clones are kept and a portion is missing. The sample has fewer than 15,000 clones, about nine tenths seen once. This CDR3 is 18 amino acids long. After removal of 0 bases from V and 0 bases from J, the junction contained 6 bases not matched to a gene. The germline gives CDR1 SGHVS, CDR2 FQNEAQ. This sequence was found in a female donor with multiple sclerosis, enrolled in a pregnancy study. Sequencing used CD8+ T cells from peripheral blood mononuclear cells, obtained in the first trimester of pregnancy. The chain carries TRBV7-8 and TRBJ2-1, with 9 bases matching TRBD2. The CDR3 is CASSLAWTSASSYNEQFF. The CDR3 region has the DNA TGTGCCAGCAGCTTAGCATGGACTAGCGCGAGCTCCTACAATGAGCAGTTCTTC.